These 22 T cell receptor beta chains originate from one sample sequenced in a study of blood T cell repertoires in COVID-19. Libraries were prepared by immunoSEQ multiplex PCR; TCRdb keeps only in-frame clonotypes and omits some of them. The repertoire consists of more than 300,000 clones, with 70% to 90% occurring once and the leading ten covering about 9.4%. The sample comprised peripheral blood. These receptors came from a woman aged 25 to 39 with COVID-19, enrolled during active disease.

This clone appeared once. The chain carries TRBV28 and TRBJ1-1; D gene uncertain. Trimming cost V 8 bases and J 3 bases, with 10 bases left between them. The CDR3 spans 12 residues. Germline CDR1 MDHEN, CDR2 SYDVKM. Here the CDR3 DNA reads TGTGCCAGCGGATTGGGCTACACTGAAGCTTTCTTT. Its protein is CASGLGYTEAFF. Filled out from reference TRBV28 and TRBJ1-1, the complete variable domain reads DVKVTQSSRYLVKRTGEKVFLECVQDMDHENMFWYRQDPGLGLRLIYFSYDVKMKEKGDIPEGYSVSREKKERFSLILESASTNQTSMYLCASGLGYTEAFFGQGTRLTVV.

The rearrangement uses TRBV6-1 and TRBJ2-7; 7 bases map to TRBD2. Germline lookup yields CDR1 MNHNS and CDR2 SASEGT. V lost 8 bases to trimming and J lost 7 bases; unmatched junction nucleotides: 8. The CDR3 has 12 residues. DNA for the CDR3: TGTGCCAGCTCGATCGGGGGGTGGGAGCAGTACTTC. It yields the protein CASSIGGWEQYF.

The gene calls are TRBV6-5 and TRBJ2-5; D may be TRBD1 (7 bases). CDR1 and CDR2 from the germline V gene are MNHEY and SVGAGI. The CDR3 totals 12 residues. The V gene lost 7 bases and the J gene lost 5 bases, with 11 bases spanning the gap. DNA for the CDR3: TGTGCCAGCAACAGGGGAGGCGAGACCCAGTACTTC. This translates into CASNRGGETQYF.

The genes are TRBV27 and TRBJ2-1, with a weak D call TRBD2 (6 bases). This CDR3 has 15 amino acids. The germline CDR1 and CDR2 sequences are MNHEY and SMNVEV (reference sequence). The V end was cut by 5 bases, the J end by 1 base, with 12 bases between. CDR3 amino acids: CASSAGTPSYNEQFF. The CDR3 DNA is TGTGCCAGCAGTGCCGGGACTCCTTCCTACAATGAGCAGTTCTTC.

The J gene is TRBJ2-2, the V gene TRBV11-3; the D gene is possibly TRBD2 (5 bases). V lost 3 bases and J 4 bases, leaving 12 bases between the germline ends. The CDR3 has 15 amino acids. Germline CDR1 reads SGHNT; CDR2 reads YENEEA. The CDR3 DNA is TGTGCCAGCAGCTTGGTGAGCGGTATCACCGGGGAGCTGTTTTTT. Protein: CASSLVSGITGELFF.

This chain links TRBV19 with TRBJ2-7; tentative D call: TRBD2 (5 bases). Germline V CDR1 and CDR2: LNHDA, SQIVND (reference sequence). V lost 6 bases and J lost 1, with 10 bases in between. The CDR3 is 13 amino acids. DNA for the CDR3: TGTGCCAGTAGGGAGACGGGATCCTACGAGCAGTACTTC. This encodes CASRETGSYEQYF.

The chain has TRBV28 and TRBJ2-7; D unclear. Germline V CDR1 and CDR2: MDHEN, SYDVKM. The V end was cut by 6 bases, the J end by 0 bases, with 12 bases between. This CDR3 is built from 14 residues. The CDR3 sequence is CASSLRLDSYEQYF. CDR3 DNA sequence: TGTGCCAGCAGCCTTAGACTGGACTCCTACGAGCAGTACTTC.

J is TRBJ2-3 and V is TRBV27, with 7 positions matching TRBD1. CDR3 length: 17 amino acids. Per germline, CDR1 MNHEY and CDR2 SMNVEV (reference sequence). The ends lost 5 bases at V and 0 bases at J; junction bases unmatched: 11. The CDR3 region is CASSPSTGSSSTDTQYF. CDR3 sequence (DNA): TGTGCCAGCAGTCCGTCGACAGGGTCATCTAGCACAGATACGCAGTATTTT.

The CDR3 nucleotides read TGTGCCAGCAGTTTTAGGGGCAGAAAGAACACCGGGGAGCTGTTTTTT. Translation gives CASSFRGRKNTGELFF. The chain employs TRBV27 and TRBJ2-2; tentative D call: TRBD1 (5 bases). V was cut by 3 bases and J by 1 base, with 12 bases left in between. Germline V gene data show CDR1 as MNHEY and CDR2 as SMNVEV (reference sequence). CDR3 size: 16 residues.

This chain links TRBV23-1 with TRBJ1-1; D remains unclear. TRBV23-1 is an ORF; its function is uncertain. The V and J ends lost 1 base and 6 bases respectively, with 15 bases between them. The CDR3 runs 15 residues. This CDR3 is CASSQFSAQHPEAFF. CDR3 bases: TGCGCCAGCAGTCAATTCAGCGCGCAGCACCCTGAAGCTTTCTTT.

As concerns this clone: The junction and the germline gene differ at one end; a read error may be behind it. The J gene is TRBJ2-1, the V gene TRBV7-7; 8 positions agree with TRBD2. Per the germline V gene, CDR1 is SSHAT and CDR2 is FNYEAQ (reference sequence). There are 13 residues in the CDR3. The CDR3 region is CASSLGWGGLAVF. The CDR3 DNA reads as TGTGCTAGCAGCTTAGGGTGGGGAGGACTAGCTGTCTTC.

This chain links TRBV4-3 with TRBJ2-1; 11 nucleotides match TRBD2. V lost 4 bases, J lost 3 bases, and 14 bases stayed unmatched. The CDR3 runs to 19 residues. Germline V gene data show CDR1 as LGHNA and CDR2 as YSLEER. The CDR3 DNA is TGCGCCAGCAGCCCAGCCCGGGCTAGCGGGAGGAGGTACTACAATGAGCAGTTCTTC. It is translated as CASSPARASGRRYYNEQFF.

V usage is TRBV6-4 and J usage is TRBJ1-6, with D possibly TRBD1 on 5 matching bases. Germline V gives CDR1 MRHNA, CDR2 SNTAGT. This CDR3 spans 14 amino acids. The V end was cut by 2 bases, the J end by 7 bases, with 9 bases between. The CDR3, as DNA: TGTGCCAGCAGTGACGTCCCAGGGAATTCACCCCTCCACTTT. It yields the protein CASSDVPGNSPLHF.

In nucleotides, the CDR3 is TGTGCCAGCAGCTTAGCATTAGTCTCTGGAAACACCATATATTTT. Translation: CASSLALVSGNTIYF. The gene calls are TRBV7-2 and TRBJ1-3; D gene uncertain. The V end was cut by 0 bases, the J end by 0 bases, with 6 bases between. Germline V lookup: CDR1 SGHTA, CDR2 FQGNSA. The CDR3 contains 15 residues. Filled out from reference TRBV7-2 and TRBJ1-3, the complete variable domain reads GAGVSQSPSNKVTEKGKDVELRCDPISGHTALYWYRQSLGQGLEFLIYFQGNSAPDKSGLPSDRFSAERTGGSVSTLTIQRTQQEDSAVYLCASSLALVSGNTIYFGEGSWLTVV.

This clone has a single count. The V call is TRBV7-8, the J call TRBJ2-5; 11 nucleotides agree with TRBD2. V lost 5 bases, J lost 3 bases, and 8 bases stayed unmatched. The length of the CDR3 is 16 residues. Germline V gives CDR1 SGHVS, CDR2 FQNEAQ. CDR3 in amino acids: CASSQRSTSGKETQYF. CDR3 DNA: TGTGCCAGCAGCCAAAGATCGACTAGCGGGAAAGAGACCCAGTACTTC.

The chain uses TRBV6-2 or TRBV6-3 and TRBJ2-4; possibly TRBD1 for D (5 bases). CDR1 is MNHEY, CDR2 SVGEGT, per germline. CDR3 length equals 16 residues. The V and J ends lost 5 bases and 1 base respectively, with 15 bases between them. The CDR3 region has the DNA TGTGCCAGCAGTCCGAGCAGGGCGGAGGCCAAAAACATTCAGTACTTC. Translating gives CASSPSRAEAKNIQYF.

The rearrangement uses TRBV7-2 and TRBJ2-7; 13 positions agree with TRBD2. Germline V gene lookup returns CDR1 SGHTA and CDR2 FQGNSA. This CDR3 is built from 16 residues. J gave up 2 bases and V 6 bases, and 7 bases lay outside the gene matches. Here the CDR3 reads CASRRQLAGGPYEQYF. The CDR3 bases are TGTGCCAGCAGACGACAACTAGCGGGAGGGCCCTACGAGCAGTACTTC.

This clone was counted a single time. This rearrangement joins TRBV11-2 to TRBJ2-5; 9 positions match TRBD1. This CDR3 region has 16 residues. The V gene end was trimmed by 1 base and the J gene end by 2 bases; junction bases not matched to a gene: 5. In germline, CDR1 is SGHAT, CDR2 FQNNGV. The DNA of the CDR3 is TGTGCCAGCAGCTTAGGGGGGACAGGGAGACAAGAGACCCAGTACTTC. As protein: CASSLGGTGRQETQYF.

The chain has TRBV9 and TRBJ2-3; D ambiguous. Germline V gene lookup returns CDR1 SGDLS and CDR2 YYNGEE. The V end was cut by 3 bases, the J end by 2 bases, with 10 bases between. This CDR3 has 14 residues. CDR3 loop: CASSANINTDTQYF. CDR3 coding DNA: TGTGCCAGCAGCGCGAACATAAACACAGATACGCAGTATTTT.

V is TRBV6-5 and J is TRBJ1-1; possibly TRBD1 for D (6 bases). Germline CDR1 MNHEY, CDR2 SVGAGI. The V end lost 6 bases, the J end lost 3 bases, and 11 bases lay between the germline ends. The CDR3 spans 13 residues. The CDR3, as DNA: TGTGCCAGCAGACTGGGACAATACACTGAAGCTTTCTTT. Translation: CASRLGQYTEAFF.

The chain carries TRBV6-1 and TRBJ1-5, with a weak D call TRBD1 (5 bases). Trimming stripped 3 bases from V and 5 bases from J, with 11 bases between. There are 14 residues in the CDR3. The V gene's germline CDR1 is MNHNS and CDR2 SASEGT. The CDR3 nucleotides are TGTGCCAGCAGTGACGCGCGGGGGTATCAGCCCCAGCATTTT. Translation gives CASSDARGYQPQHF.

Written as DNA, the CDR3 is TGTGCCAGCAGTCTACAGGGGGTTGGTGAAAAACTGTTTTTT. This codes for CASSLQGVGEKLFF. The rearrangement joins TRBV6-5 to TRBJ1-4; TRBD1 matches at 8 bases. In germline, CDR1 is MNHEY, CDR2 SVGAGI. V lost 5 bases to trimming and J lost 7 bases; unmatched junction nucleotides: 6. This CDR3 is 14 amino acids long.